These 25 T cell receptor beta chains came from one sample sequenced in a study of T cell changes during pregnancy in multiple sclerosis. Libraries were prepared by immunoSEQ multiplex PCR; TCRdb keeps only in-frame clonotypes and omits some of them. The sample records 60,000 to 65,000 clones, around 93% being singletons. The sample here was peripheral blood, taken in the second trimester of pregnancy. Receptors were obtained from a female donor in good health, enrolled as a control in a pregnancy study.

This chain joins TRBV30 and TRBJ1-2, with a possible D match to TRBD1 (6 bases). Between the trimmed V and J ends, which lost 4 bases and 2 bases, there was a span of 11 bases. The CDR3 covers 13 residues. Germline V gene lookup returns CDR1 GTSNPN and CDR2 SVGIG (reference sequence). In nucleotides, the CDR3 is TGTGCCTGGAAGACCCAGGGGAACTATGGCTACACCTTC. Protein: CAWKTQGNYGYTF.

The CDR3 bases are TGTGCCACCACCAAGGGAGGAGCAACAGATACGCAGTATTTT. Translated: CATTKGGATDTQYF. The chain has TRBV18 and TRBJ2-3; possible D gene TRBD2, 6 bases. The CDR3 is 14 amino acids. The germline V and J ends were trimmed by 10 bases and 3 bases, with 17 bases remaining between them. Germline V CDR1 and CDR2: KGHSH, LQKENI. Filled out from reference TRBV18 and TRBJ2-3, the complete variable domain reads NAGVMQNPRHLVRRRGQEARLRCSPMKGHSHVYWYRQLPEEGLKFMVYLQKENIIDESGMPKERFSAEFPKEGPSILRIQQVVRGDSAAYFCATTKGGATDTQYFGPGTRLTVL.

By share, this clone ranks as medium-sized. This chain joins TRBV9 and TRBJ2-7, with 9 bases fitting TRBD2. Germline V CDR1 and CDR2: SGDLS, YYNGEE. V shed 4 bases, J shed 1 base, and the junction held 9 bases outside the gene matches. The CDR3 extends over 16 amino acids. DNA for the CDR3: TGTGCCAGCAGCCCTATGACTAGCGGTGGGTCCTACGAGCAGTACTTC. This sequence encodes CASSPMTSGGSYEQYF. Complete variable domain (other parts from reference TRBV9 and TRBJ2-7): DSGVTQTPKHLITATGQRVTLRCSPRSGDLSVYWYQQSLDQGLQFLIQYYNGEERAKGNILERFSAQQFPDLHSELNLSSLELGDSALYFCASSPMTSGGSYEQYFGPGTRLTVT.

V is TRBV7-2 and J is TRBJ2-5; TRBD2 might be the D (6 bases). The germline V and J ends were trimmed by 4 bases and 1 base, with 10 bases remaining between them. This CDR3 has 14 residues. Germline V CDR1 and CDR2: SGHTA, FQGNSA. The CDR3 here is CASSWGLFQETQYF. The CDR3 DNA reads TGTGCCAGCAGCTGGGGACTTTTCCAAGAGACCCAGTACTTC.

J is TRBJ2-3 and V is TRBV30; 7 nucleotides line up with TRBD1. Losses at the gene ends were 3 bases for V and 2 bases for J; bases not matched to a gene: 8. Germline V lookup: CDR1 GTSNPN, CDR2 SVGIG (reference sequence). The CDR3 sequence is 15 residues long. CDR3 sequence reads: CAWSLGQVITDTQYF. CDR3 coding DNA: TGTGCCTGGAGCCTAGGACAGGTGATCACAGATACGCAGTATTTT.

The chain carries TRBV27 and TRBJ2-3; 8 bases line up with TRBD1. Germline V CDR1 and CDR2: MNHEY, SMNVEV (reference sequence). The CDR3 has 15 amino acids. With V trimmed by 4 bases and J by 4 bases, 7 bases remained unmatched. The CDR3 DNA is TGTGCCAGCAGTTCCCCCGCGACAGGGGCAGATACGCAGTATTTT. Translating it yields CASSSPATGADTQYF.

V gene TRBV7-9 combines with J gene TRBJ2-5; D is possibly TRBD2 (7 bases). This CDR3 comprises 14 residues. V dropped 7 bases and J dropped 4 bases, with 16 bases sitting between them. Per the germline V gene, CDR1 is SEHNR and CDR2 is FQNEAQ (reference sequence). The CDR3 nucleotides are TGTGCCAGCACCACGAGGGGGGGCTTAGAGACCCAGTACTTC. Amino acids: CASTTRGGLETQYF.

The genes are TRBV21-1 and TRBJ1-1. TRBV21-1 is annotated as a pseudogene. This CDR3 has 10 amino acids. The CDR3 nucleotides are TGTGCCAGCAGCACGCGTGAAGCTTTCTTT. Translating gives CASSTREAFF.

The V and J genes are TRBV12-2 and TRBJ2-7; no check of the table's D call, TRBD2, against the DNA was made. TRBV12-2 is a pseudogene locus. This CDR3 comprises 18 residues. CDR3 nucleotide sequence: TGTGCAAGTCGCCGGACCAAGACCTTCGGGACTAGAGGCTACGAGCAGTACTTC. Protein product: CASRRTKTFGTRGYEQYF.

The rearrangement uses TRBV11-2 and TRBJ1-2, with 10 bases fitting TRBD1. V dropped 6 bases and J dropped 1; count of bases not matched to a gene: 2. Germline V gene data show CDR1 as SGHAT and CDR2 as FQNNGV. CDR3 length: 14 amino acids. The CDR3 sequence is CASSRDRGNYGYTF. CDR3 nucleotides: TGTGCCAGCAGTCGGGACAGGGGTAACTATGGCTACACCTTC.

In its sample, this clone was seen once. The rearrangement uses TRBV11-1 and TRBJ2-5, with 9 nucleotides matching TRBD2. The CDR3 extends over 15 amino acids. Germline loops: CDR1 SGHAT, CDR2 FQDESV (reference sequence). V trimming: 5 bases; J trimming: 0 bases; junction bases outside the gene matches: 4. The CDR3 region has the DNA TGTGCCAGCAGCACGGGACTAGCAGACCAAGAGACCCAGTACTTC. This translates into CASSTGLADQETQYF.

The J gene is TRBJ2-7, the V gene TRBV5-6; 9 bases are a match to TRBD1. This CDR3 is 17 amino acids long. CDR1 is SGHDT and CDR2 is YYEEEE in the germline V gene. Unmatched junction bases numbered 14, after V lost 1 base and J lost 6 bases. The DNA of the CDR3 is TGTGCCAGCAGCTTGTTATCGGGACAGGGTACCATCATCGAGCAGTACTTC. This translates into CASSLLSGQGTIIEQYF. The full variable domain, in which reference TRBV5-6 and TRBJ2-7 provide the parts outside the CDR3, is DAGVTQSPTHLIKTRGQQVTLRCSPKSGHDTVSWYQQALGQGPQFIFQYYEEEERQRGNFPDRFSGHQFPNYSSELNVNALLLGDSALYLCASSLLSGQGTIIEQYFGPGTRLTVT.

The table lists this clone with a few counts. V is TRBV15 and J is TRBJ2-3, with D maybe TRBD2 (6 bases). The CDR3 extends over 17 amino acids. Germline CDR1 reads LNHNV; CDR2 reads YYDKDF (reference sequence). V was shortened by 0 bases and J by 4 bases, with 17 bases between the two germline ends. The CDR3, as DNA: TGTGCCACCAGCAGAGACGTTGGGGCGGGACCGTCAGATACGCAGTATTTT. Translation: CATSRDVGAGPSDTQYF.

V is TRBV5-1 and J is TRBJ2-7; 11 nucleotides match TRBD1. CDR1 is SGHRS, CDR2 YFSETQ, per germline. With V trimmed by 4 bases and J by 2 bases, 2 bases remained unmatched. This CDR3 spans 14 amino acids. The CDR3 region is CASSAGQGAYEQYF. The CDR3 nucleotides read TGCGCCAGCAGCGCGGGACAGGGGGCCTACGAGCAGTACTTC.

This chain uses TRBV4-2 with TRBJ1-4; D may be TRBD1 (6 bases). The CDR3 runs 17 residues. Germline V gene data show CDR1 as LGHNA and CDR2 as YNFKEQ. Trimming pared 2 bases from V and 5 bases from J, leaving 18 bases between. This chain's CDR3 is CASSQPQGLQGNEKLFF. The CDR3 region has the DNA TGTGCCAGCAGCCAACCCCAGGGGCTCCAAGGGAATGAAAAACTGTTTTTT.

V usage is TRBV5-1 and J usage is TRBJ1-4; no definite D call. Germline CDR1 and CDR2: SGHRS and YFSETQ. CDR3 length: 16 residues. Trimming cost V 4 bases and J 10 bases, with 23 bases left between them. The CDR3 region is CASSERSLVFEGKLFF. The CDR3 DNA reads TGCGCCAGCAGCGAGAGAAGTCTCGTCTTTGAGGGAAAACTGTTTTTT.

The chain is built from TRBV10-3 and TRBJ2-7; 13 bases are a match to TRBD2. Per germline, CDR1 ENHRY and CDR2 SYGVKD. The J segment lost 0 bases and the V segment lost 10 bases, leaving 15 bases of the junction unmatched. The CDR3 runs to 18 residues. The CDR3 sequence is CAKRNTGTSGELSYEQYF. CDR3 nucleotides: TGTGCCAAAAGGAACACCGGGACTAGCGGGGAGCTCTCCTACGAGCAGTACTTC.

The V call is TRBV5-4, the J call TRBJ2-5, with TRBD1 matching 8 bases. The germline CDR1 and CDR2 sequences are SGHNT and YYREEE (reference sequence). The CDR3 has 13 residues. J was trimmed by 4 bases and V by 4 bases; bases with no gene match: 3. The CDR3 sequence is CASSRDRGETQYF. The CDR3 nucleotides read TGTGCCAGCAGCCGAGACAGGGGAGAGACCCAGTACTTC. The variable domain in full, with the rest retrieved from reference TRBV5-4 and TRBJ2-5, is ETGVTQSPTHLIKTRGQQVTLRCSSQSGHNTVSWYQQALGQGPQFIFQYYREEENGRGNFPPRFSGLQFPNYSSELNVNALELDDSALYLCASSRDRGETQYFGPGTRLLVL.

V is TRBV27 and J is TRBJ2-7, with 7 bases identical to TRBD2. The CDR3 has 15 residues. Germline V CDR1 and CDR2: MNHEY, SMNVEV (reference sequence). Germline trimming cut 8 bases from V and 2 bases from J; bases unmatched to any gene: 12. In nucleotides, the CDR3 is TGTGCCAGCCAGACCAGCGGGGCATTTCCCTACGAGCAGTACTTC. It specifies CASQTSGAFPYEQYF.

This chain links TRBV18 with TRBJ1-1, with unresolved D. Germline V gene lookup returns CDR1 KGHSH and CDR2 LQKENI. This CDR3 is 15 amino acids long. V lost 3 bases and J 5 bases, leaving 16 bases between the germline ends. The CDR3 DNA follows: TGTGCCAGCTCACCGAGTTCCCCTGCGGGGACTGAAGCTTTCTTT. This sequence encodes CASSPSSPAGTEAFF.

The chain joins TRBV7-6 to TRBJ1-2, with D perhaps TRBD1 (6 bases). V shed 1 base and J shed 2 bases, with 11 bases lying between them. Per germline, CDR1 SGHVS and CDR2 FNYEAQ. The CDR3 contains 15 residues. CDR3 residues: CASSLVNRENYGYTF. Here the CDR3 DNA reads TGTGCCAGCAGCTTAGTAAACAGGGAAAACTATGGCTACACCTTC.

This chain uses TRBV28 with TRBJ1-5, with D perhaps matching TRBD1 (6 bases). The CDR3 covers 14 residues. Trimming shortened V by 5 bases and J by 11 bases, and 19 bases separated the two germline ends. Germline loops: CDR1 MDHEN, CDR2 SYDVKM. CDR3 region: CASSLEQGNLSQHF. For the CDR3, the DNA is TGTGCCAGCAGTCTAGAACAGGGAAATTTGTCCCAGCATTTT. The variable domain in full, with the rest retrieved from reference TRBV28 and TRBJ1-5, is DVKVTQSSRYLVKRTGEKVFLECVQDMDHENMFWYRQDPGLGLRLIYFSYDVKMKEKGDIPEGYSVSREKKERFSLILESASTNQTSMYLCASSLEQGNLSQHFGDGTRLSIL.

The V call is TRBV19, the J call TRBJ2-1; 14 bases map to TRBD2. Per germline, CDR1 LNHDA and CDR2 SQIVND (reference sequence). The CDR3 extends over 16 amino acids. V was pared by 7 bases and J by 5 bases, with 7 bases of the junction left unmatched. The CDR3 loop reads CASNLGLAGDDNEQFF. DNA for the CDR3: TGTGCCAGTAATTTGGGACTAGCGGGAGATGACAATGAGCAGTTCTTC. Drawing the rest from reference TRBV19 and TRBJ2-1, the complete variable domain is DGGITQSPKYLFRKEGQNVTLSCEQNLNHDAMYWYRQDPGQGLRLIYYSQIVNDFQKGDIAEGYSVSREKKESFPLTVTSAQKNPTAFYLCASNLGLAGDDNEQFFGPGTRLTVL.

The chain uses TRBV18 and TRBJ2-1; no reliable D call. This CDR3 has 13 residues. Looked up from germline, CDR1 is KGHSH and CDR2 is LQKENI. V was clipped by 4 bases and J by 7 bases, with 11 bases between them. The CDR3 loop is CASSLSEENEQFF. The CDR3 coding sequence is TGTGCCAGCTCACTAAGTGAGGAGAATGAGCAGTTCTTC.

V and J are TRBV7-9 and TRBJ2-2; tentatively, D is TRBD2 (6 bases). Germline values: CDR1 SEHNR, CDR2 FQNEAQ (reference sequence). This CDR3 spans 13 amino acids. V was shortened by 4 bases and J by 6 bases, with 9 bases between the two germline ends. The CDR3 bases are TGTGCCAGCAGCTCCGCTAGCGCCGGGGAGCTGTTTTTT. The encoded protein is CASSSASAGELFF.